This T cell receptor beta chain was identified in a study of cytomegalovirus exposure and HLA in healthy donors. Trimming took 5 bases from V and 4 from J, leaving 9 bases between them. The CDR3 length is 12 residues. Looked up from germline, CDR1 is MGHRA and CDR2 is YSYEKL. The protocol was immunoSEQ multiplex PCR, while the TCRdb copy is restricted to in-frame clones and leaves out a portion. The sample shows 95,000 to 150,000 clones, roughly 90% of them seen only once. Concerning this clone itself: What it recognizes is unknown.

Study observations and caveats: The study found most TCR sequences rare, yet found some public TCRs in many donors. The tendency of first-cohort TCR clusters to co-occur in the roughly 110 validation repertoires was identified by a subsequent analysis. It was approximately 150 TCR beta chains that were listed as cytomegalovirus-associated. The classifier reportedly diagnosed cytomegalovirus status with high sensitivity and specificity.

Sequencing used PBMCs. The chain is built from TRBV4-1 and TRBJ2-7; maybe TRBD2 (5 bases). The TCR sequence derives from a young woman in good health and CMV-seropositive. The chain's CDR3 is CASSDTRYEQYF. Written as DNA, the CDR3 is TGCGCCAGCAGCGACACTAGATACGAGCAGTACTTC.